The 17 T cell receptor beta chains in this list originate from one sample, sequenced in a study of blood T cells in healthy people across ages. A J-beta primer mix and a sample-barcoded 5' primer were used in a second PCR of about 7 to 12 cycles. A single record per CDR3 protein comes from TCRdb applying MiXCR to the 5' RACE reads. This table holds 800,000 or so distinct CDR3 sequences, approximately 25% found once. Separately, the same data were catalogued under a study of T cells of mothers and their children.

Material for sequencing was blood. Receptors were obtained from a boy aged 5-17 years in good health.

The chain joins TRBV12-3 or TRBV12-4 to TRBJ1-5; a possible D gene is TRBD1 (5 bases). The CDR3 runs to 14 residues. Trimming removed 4 bases at V and 4 bases at J, with 11 bases between. The CDR3 DNA reads TGTGCCAGCAGTTCTTGGGGGGTGAATCAGCCCCAGCATTTT. Translation: CASSSWGVNQPQHF.

This clonotype was counted a few times. The V gene is TRBV6-2 or TRBV6-3, the J gene TRBJ1-2; unclear D gene. This CDR3 has 15 residues. The V and J ends lost 0 bases and 3 bases respectively, with 11 bases between them. CDR1 and CDR2 (germline): MNHEY, SVGEGT. CDR3 in DNA: TGTGCCAGCAGTTACTCGAGAGGGAGCGACTATGGCTACACCTTC. Amino acids: CASSYSRGSDYGYTF.

The chain has TRBV28 and TRBJ2-1; TRBD2 agrees at 12 bases. Germline-derived CDR1 and CDR2 are MDHEN and SYDVKM. Trimming removed 5 bases from V and 6 bases from J; junction bases left unmatched: 5. The CDR3 is 15 amino acids. This chain's CDR3 is CASSAPGLAGNEQFF. The CDR3 DNA follows: TGTGCCAGCAGTGCTCCGGGACTAGCGGGCAATGAGCAGTTCTTC.

This rearrangement joins TRBV6-2 or TRBV6-3 to TRBJ2-7; D perhaps matches TRBD1 (6 bases). CDR1 is MNHEY, CDR2 SVGEGT, per germline. V was cut by 7 bases and J by 4 bases, with 17 bases left in between. CDR3 length: 14 residues. The CDR3 DNA sequence: TGTGCCAGCAACAGGGAGTTAATCTTTTACGAGCAGTACTTC. Translated: CASNRELIFYEQYF.

This sequence joins TRBV20-1 and TRBJ1-2; D remains ambiguous. The CDR3 has 13 amino acids. Germline lookup yields CDR1 DFQATT and CDR2 SNEGSKA (reference sequence). Trimming cost V 6 bases and J 3 bases, with 14 bases left between them. CDR3 in amino acids: CSATSLGHYGYTF. CDR3 nucleotides: TGCAGTGCCACCTCCTTAGGACACTATGGCTACACCTTC.

This clonotype was counted a few times. V gene TRBV6-1 combines with J gene TRBJ2-5, with 9 bases matching TRBD2. The end of the DNA aligns better with TRBJ2-7, so the J call may be wrong. The CDR3 has 17 amino acids. Germline V lookup: CDR1 MNHNS, CDR2 SASEGT. CDR3 region: CASSEEISGGQSYEQYF. The CDR3 DNA sequence: TGTGCCAGCAGTGAAGAGATTAGCGGGGGCCAGTCCTACGAGCAGTACTTC.

The rearrangement links TRBV4-1 to TRBJ2-1, with 11 bases lining up with TRBD2. Trimming removed 0 bases from V and 6 bases from J; junction bases left unmatched: 4. Per the germline V gene, CDR1 is MGHRA and CDR2 is YSYEKL. This CDR3 is built from 16 residues. This chain's CDR3 is CASSQDSGRAVNEQFF. DNA of the CDR3: TGCGCCAGCAGCCAAGATAGCGGGAGGGCCGTCAATGAGCAGTTCTTC.

The genes are TRBV18 and TRBJ2-5; TRBD2 is a possible D gene (5 bases). CDR3 length: 14 amino acids. The germline V gene has CDR1 KGHSH and CDR2 LQKENI. V shed 3 bases and J shed 5 bases, with 13 bases lying between them. The CDR3 region is CASSPGEGWETQYF. CDR3 in DNA: TGTGCCAGCTCACCCGGGGAAGGGTGGGAGACCCAGTACTTC.

Many counts were recorded for this clonotype. The J gene is TRBJ1-6, the V gene TRBV20-1, with TRBD1 matching 8 bases. Germline-derived CDR1 and CDR2 are DFQATT and SNEGSKA (reference sequence). J was trimmed by 9 bases and V by 1 base; bases with no gene match: 11. CDR3 length equals 16 residues. This CDR3 is CSARVGGQGESSPLHF. For the CDR3, the DNA is TGCAGTGCTAGAGTCGGTGGACAGGGCGAAAGTTCACCCCTCCACTTT.

This clonotype appeared a few times. CDR3 loop: CSATYGTGTNQPQHF. The CDR3 DNA is TGCAGTGCTACGTACGGGACAGGAACAAATCAGCCCCAGCATTTT. V is TRBV20-1 and J is TRBJ1-5; 8 nucleotides match TRBD1. Germline assignment: CDR1 DFQATT and CDR2 SNEGSKA (reference sequence). This CDR3 is built from 15 residues. The V segment lost 4 bases and the J segment 4 bases; nucleotides outside the gene matches: 9.

This clonotype has a count of ten or more. The V and J genes are TRBV20-1 and TRBJ1-2; unclear D gene. In germline, CDR1 is DFQATT, CDR2 SNEGSKA (reference sequence). This CDR3 spans 17 amino acids. Trimming removed 0 bases from V and 6 bases from J, with 23 bases in between. The CDR3 nucleotides read TGCAGTGCTAGAGACTCTCTCCGGGTGTCGGGAAGGGATGGCTACACCTTC. Amino acids: CSARDSLRVSGRDGYTF.

This clonotype appeared a few times. The V gene is TRBV29-1, the J gene TRBJ1-2; TRBD1 agrees at 9 bases. The CDR3 runs to 14 residues. J lost 2 bases, V lost 6 bases, and 7 bases had no gene match. Germline V lookup: CDR1 SQVTM, CDR2 ANQGSEA. The CDR3 bases are TGCAGCGTCATCCTCGGACAGGGGAACTATGGCTACACCTTC. This codes for CSVILGQGNYGYTF.

The count of this clonotype is one. The genes are TRBV2 and TRBJ1-1; the match to TRBD1 covers 9 bases. V lost 8 bases, J lost 1 base, and 5 bases stayed unmatched. The CDR3 spans 14 residues. Germline CDR1 is SNHLY and CDR2 is FYNNEI. The CDR3 DNA is TGTGCCAGCGCTTTGGACAGGGGGAACACTGAAGCTTTCTTT. It is translated as CASALDRGNTEAFF.

The V gene is TRBV7-8, the J gene TRBJ2-2, with TRBD2 matching 10 bases. Germline V gene data show CDR1 as SGHVS and CDR2 as FQNEAQ. The V segment lost 1 base and the J segment 5 bases; nucleotides outside the gene matches: 4. This CDR3 spans 16 amino acids. The CDR3 reads CASSLVTSGVTGELFF. CDR3 DNA: TGTGCCAGCAGCTTAGTCACTAGCGGGGTGACCGGGGAGCTGTTTTTT. Using reference TRBV7-8 and TRBJ2-2 for the parts outside the CDR3, the full variable domain is GAGVSQSPRYKVAKRGQDVALRCDPISGHVSLFWYQQALGQGPEFLTYFQNEAQLDKSGLPSDRFFAERPEGSVSTLKIQRTQQEDSAVYLCASSLVTSGVTGELFFGEGSRLTVL.

A remark on this clonotype: One junction end disagrees with the germline gene, perhaps due to a read error. This rearrangement joins TRBV20-1 to TRBJ2-3, with a tentative D call TRBD2 (5 bases). CDR3 length equals 15 residues. Germline CDR1 and CDR2: DFQATT and SNEGSKA (reference sequence). CDR3 in amino acids: CSARDLTGSPDTQYF. As DNA, the CDR3 is TGCAGTGCCAGAGATCTTACGGGGTCACCAGATACGCAGTATTTT.

About this clonotype: A much bigger clone sits one base away, suggesting this may be a read error. In DNA, the CDR3 is TGTGCCGGCAGTATCGACGGAACAACTAATGAAAAACTGTTTTTT. Translation gives CAGSIDGTTNEKLFF. The chain carries TRBV6-5 and TRBJ1-4; the D is unclear. Looked up from germline, CDR1 is MNHEY and CDR2 is SVGAGI. This CDR3 region has 15 residues.

This clonotype was seen a handful of times. The chain links TRBV20-1 to TRBJ2-2; TRBD1 agrees at 9 bases. Unmatched junction bases numbered 9, after V lost 4 bases and J lost 6 bases. The CDR3 runs 15 residues. The germline CDR1 and CDR2 sequences are DFQATT and SNEGSKA (reference sequence). This CDR3 reads CSATLGGQGPGELFF. The DNA of the CDR3 is TGCAGTGCTACCCTTGGGGGACAGGGCCCCGGGGAGCTGTTTTTT.